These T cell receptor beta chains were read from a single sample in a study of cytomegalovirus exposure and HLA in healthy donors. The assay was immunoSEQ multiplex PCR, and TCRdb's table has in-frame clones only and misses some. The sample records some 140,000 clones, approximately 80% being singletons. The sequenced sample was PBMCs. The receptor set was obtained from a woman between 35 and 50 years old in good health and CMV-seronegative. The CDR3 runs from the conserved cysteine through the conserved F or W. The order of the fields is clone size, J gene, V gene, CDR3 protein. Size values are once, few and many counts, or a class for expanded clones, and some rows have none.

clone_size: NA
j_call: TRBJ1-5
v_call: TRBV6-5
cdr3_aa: CASRTGGFNQPQHF

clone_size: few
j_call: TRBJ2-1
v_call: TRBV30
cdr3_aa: CAWSSKGLAGGMGQFF

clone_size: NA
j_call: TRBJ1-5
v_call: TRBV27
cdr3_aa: CASSLTERAGRKQPQHF

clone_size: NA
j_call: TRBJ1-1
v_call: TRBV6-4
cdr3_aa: CASSEGGGTEAFF

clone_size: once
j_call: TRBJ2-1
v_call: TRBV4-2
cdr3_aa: CASSQDPGLAVYEQFF

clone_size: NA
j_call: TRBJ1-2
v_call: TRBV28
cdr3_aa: CASSSTGDFNYGYTF

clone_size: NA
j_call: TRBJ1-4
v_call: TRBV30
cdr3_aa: CAWDTGASGEKLFF

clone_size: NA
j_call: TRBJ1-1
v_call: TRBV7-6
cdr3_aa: CASSSHFPLRGAEAFF

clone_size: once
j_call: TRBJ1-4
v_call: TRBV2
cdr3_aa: CASSQDPSGLFF

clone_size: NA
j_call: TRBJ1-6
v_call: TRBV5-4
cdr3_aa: CASSLMVDSSYNSPLHF

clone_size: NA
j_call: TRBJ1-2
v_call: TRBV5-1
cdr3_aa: CASSLSLSTDGYTF

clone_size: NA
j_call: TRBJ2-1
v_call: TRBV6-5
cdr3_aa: CASSYLFGSPFNEQFF

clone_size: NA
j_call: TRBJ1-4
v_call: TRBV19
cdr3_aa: CATRQGRREKLFF

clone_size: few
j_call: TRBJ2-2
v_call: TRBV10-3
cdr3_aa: CAISELAGGTGELFF

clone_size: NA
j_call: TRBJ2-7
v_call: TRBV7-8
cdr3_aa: CASSQGSPYEQYF

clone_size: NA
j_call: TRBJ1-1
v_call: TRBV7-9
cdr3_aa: CASSSTVNTEAFF

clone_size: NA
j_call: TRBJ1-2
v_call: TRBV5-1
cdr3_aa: CASSSGVRNYGYTF

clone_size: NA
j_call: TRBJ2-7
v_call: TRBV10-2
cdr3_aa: CASSYTRAVREQYF

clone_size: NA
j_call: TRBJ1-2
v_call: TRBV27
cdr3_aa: CASSYGHPNYGYTF

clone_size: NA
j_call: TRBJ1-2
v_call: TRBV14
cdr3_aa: CASSKTGSYGYTF

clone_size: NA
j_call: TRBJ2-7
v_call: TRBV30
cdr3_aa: CASDSPYEQYF

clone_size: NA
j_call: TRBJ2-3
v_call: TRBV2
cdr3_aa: CASSPPSGGPLGTQYF

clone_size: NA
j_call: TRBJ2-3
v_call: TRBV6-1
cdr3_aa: CASSEALRDTQYF

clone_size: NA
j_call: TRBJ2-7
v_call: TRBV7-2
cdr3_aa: CASTSQWRQGGHEQYF

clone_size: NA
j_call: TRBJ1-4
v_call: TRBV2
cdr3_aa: CASSDPGQGAVGPNEKLFF

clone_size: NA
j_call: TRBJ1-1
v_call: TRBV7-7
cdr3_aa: CASSFMGRTGGYTEAFF

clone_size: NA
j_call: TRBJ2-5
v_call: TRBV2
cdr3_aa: CASSEARGPSLETQYF

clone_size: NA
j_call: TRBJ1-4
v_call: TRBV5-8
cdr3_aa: CASSPTVTTNEKLFF

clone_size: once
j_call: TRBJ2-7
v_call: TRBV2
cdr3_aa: CASTPRDRSYEQYF

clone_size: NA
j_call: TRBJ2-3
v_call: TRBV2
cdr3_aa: CASTVSAIGTDTQYF

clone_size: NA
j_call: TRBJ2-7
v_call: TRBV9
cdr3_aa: CASSVAVGTGSHEQYF

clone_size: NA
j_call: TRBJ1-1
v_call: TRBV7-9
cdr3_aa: CASSLGMTGTGGHTEAFF

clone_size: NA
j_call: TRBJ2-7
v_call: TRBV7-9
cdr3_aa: CASSPRQDPDEQYF

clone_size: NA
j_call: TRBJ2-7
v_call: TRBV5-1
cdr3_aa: CASSLSGLDEQYF

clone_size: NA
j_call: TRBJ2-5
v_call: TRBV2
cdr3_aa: CAREFGTQQEAQYF

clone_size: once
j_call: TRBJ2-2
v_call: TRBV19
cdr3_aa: CASRVARGTGELFF

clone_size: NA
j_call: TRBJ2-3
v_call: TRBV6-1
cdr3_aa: CASSEATPAGRFADTQYF

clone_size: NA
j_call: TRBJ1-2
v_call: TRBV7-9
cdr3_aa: CASSRIGQGATSGYTF

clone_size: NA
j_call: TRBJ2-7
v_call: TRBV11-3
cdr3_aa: CASSLVAGVLREQYF

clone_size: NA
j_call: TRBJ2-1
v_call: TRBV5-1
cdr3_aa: CASSFPVSPSNEQFF

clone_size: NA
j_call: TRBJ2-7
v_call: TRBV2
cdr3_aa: CASISRTTYEQYF

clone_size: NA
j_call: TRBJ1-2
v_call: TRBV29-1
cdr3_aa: CSVEASNYGYTF

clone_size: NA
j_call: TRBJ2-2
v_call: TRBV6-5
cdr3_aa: CASSWTSGHTGELFF

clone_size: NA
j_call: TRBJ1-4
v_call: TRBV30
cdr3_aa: CAWSRGLGEKLFF

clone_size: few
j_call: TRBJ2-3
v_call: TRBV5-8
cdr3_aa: CASSLAGGTDTQYF

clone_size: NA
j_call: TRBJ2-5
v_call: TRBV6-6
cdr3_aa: CASSYVDRVRETQYF

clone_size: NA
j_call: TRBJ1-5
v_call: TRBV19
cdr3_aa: CASERGGSNQPQHF

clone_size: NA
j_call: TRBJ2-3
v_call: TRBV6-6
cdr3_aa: CASYSPSTDTQYF

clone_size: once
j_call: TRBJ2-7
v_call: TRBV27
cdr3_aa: CASSLLATGNEQYF

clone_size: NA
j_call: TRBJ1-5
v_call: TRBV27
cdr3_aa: CASSLLNQPQHF

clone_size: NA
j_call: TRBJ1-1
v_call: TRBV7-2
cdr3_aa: CASSSGQTLTAFF

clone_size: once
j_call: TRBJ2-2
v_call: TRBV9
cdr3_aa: CASSAGTSVNTGELFF

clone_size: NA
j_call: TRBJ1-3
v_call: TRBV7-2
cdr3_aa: CASSFIGGSGGNTIYF

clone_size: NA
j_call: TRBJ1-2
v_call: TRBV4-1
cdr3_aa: CASSQDINSLIQDGYTF

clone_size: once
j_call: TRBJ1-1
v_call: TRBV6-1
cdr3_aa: CASSVGQLNTEAFF